The sequence of this T cell receptor beta chain was determined in a study of T-cell reconstitution after alpha-beta-depleted transplantation in children. Study results and limitations: Recipient T cells and thymic progenitors that survived were the source of the high TCRbeta diversity seen at day 60 in some patients. Alpha-beta T cells present about two months after transplant were reported to originate from several hundred expanded graft clones. T-cell numbers and diversity one year post-transplant derived largely from freshly generated T cells.

Unique molecular identifiers featured in how the TCRbeta library was prepared. In TCRdb, the PCR reads were re-called with MiXCR into one record per CDR3 protein. The sample contains roughly 280,000 distinct CDR3 sequences, approximately 10% of which appear only once. This clonotype occurred many times. Its antigen is still unknown. The length of the CDR3 is 15 residues. The V and J ends lost 6 bases and 3 bases, in that order; junction bases with no gene match: 7. This material consisted of peripheral blood, taken 180 days after TCRalphabeta/CD19-depleted stem cell transplant. The receptor was derived from a male patient under 10 years old who had a stem cell transplant for chronic granulomatous disease, so the T cells may come from the graft donor. The chain has TRBV12-3 or TRBV12-4 and TRBJ2-2; the match to TRBD2 covers 7 bases. Here the CDR3 reads CASSKTSRYTGELFF. In DNA form, the CDR3 reads TGTGCCAGCAGCAAGACTAGCCGTTACACCGGGGAGCTGTTTTTT.